These 22 T cell receptor beta chains share one sample of origin, sequenced in a study of cytomegalovirus exposure and HLA in healthy donors. Profiling relied on immunoSEQ multiplex PCR, and the TCRdb table lists in-frame clones only, not all of them. In the table there are around 98,000 clones, 87% of which are singletons. Material for sequencing was PBMCs. All receptors derive from a man aged 18 to 29 in good health and CMV-seropositive.

Written as DNA, the CDR3 is TGCGCCAGCAGCCCCGCTGACAGGGGGTACAATGAGCAGTTCTTC. Translation: CASSPADRGYNEQFF. The V gene is TRBV5-1, the J gene TRBJ2-1, with 9 bases identical to TRBD1. Trimming cost V 4 bases and J 4 bases; bases outside gene matches: 6. The CDR3 extends over 15 amino acids. The germline CDR1 and CDR2 sequences are SGHRS and YFSETQ.

The chain carries TRBV6-5 and TRBJ1-5, with TRBD1 identical over 7 bases. J lost 5 bases, V lost 6 bases, and 4 bases had no gene match. CDR1 MNHEY and CDR2 SVGAGI come from the germline V gene. CDR3 length equals 13 residues. The CDR3 spells CASRQGLDQPQHF. Here the CDR3 DNA reads TGTGCCAGCAGACAGGGGTTGGATCAGCCCCAGCATTTT.

CDR3 bases: TGTGCCAGCAGCTTAGTCCTGACTAGCGAGACCGATACGCAGTATTTT. Its translation: CASSLVLTSETDTQYF. The chain employs TRBV13 and TRBJ2-3; 8 bases are shared with TRBD2. The germline gives CDR1 PRHDT, CDR2 FYEKMQ (reference sequence). CDR3 length: 16 residues. Losses at the gene ends were 1 base for V and 6 bases for J; bases not matched to a gene: 9.

The gene calls are TRBV7-2 and TRBJ2-7; 7 bases are shared with TRBD2. The CDR3 is 15 residues long. J was trimmed by 6 bases and V by 1 base; bases with no gene match: 9. The V gene's germline CDR1 is SGHTA and CDR2 FQGNSA. The CDR3 spells CASSLVFAGVREQYF. In nucleotides, the CDR3 is TGTGCCAGCAGCTTAGTTTTCGCGGGGGTACGCGAGCAGTACTTC. Drawing the rest from reference TRBV7-2 and TRBJ2-7, the complete variable domain is GAGVSQSPSNKVTEKGKDVELRCDPISGHTALYWYRQSLGQGLEFLIYFQGNSAPDKSGLPSDRFSAERTGGSVSTLTIQRTQQEDSAVYLCASSLVFAGVREQYFGPGTRLTVT.

J is TRBJ2-2 and V is TRBV28; a possible D gene is TRBD1 (5 bases). Germline V gene lookup returns CDR1 MDHEN and CDR2 SYDVKM. The V end lost 4 bases, the J end lost 0 bases, and 12 bases lay between the germline ends. This CDR3 region has 16 residues. CDR3 DNA: TGTGCCAGCAGTTCCCTACCCAGGGCGAACACCGGGGAGCTGTTTTTT. Encoded protein: CASSSLPRANTGELFF.

The chain couples TRBV7-8 to TRBJ1-1; perhaps TRBD1 as D (6 bases). CDR1 is SGHVS and CDR2 is FQNEAQ in the germline V gene. The CDR3 runs 15 residues. Between the trimmed V and J ends, which lost 6 bases and 4 bases, there was a span of 18 bases. This chain's CDR3 is CASSHPVGGGTEAFF. The CDR3 nucleotides are TGTGCCAGCAGTCACCCGGTAGGGGGGGGCACTGAAGCTTTCTTT.

The V call is TRBV7-6, the J call TRBJ2-1, with a weak D call TRBD1 (6 bases). The CDR3 length is 12 residues. Trimming pared 5 bases from V and 8 bases from J, leaving 10 bases between. Per the germline V gene, CDR1 is SGHVS and CDR2 is FNYEAQ. The CDR3 coding sequence is TGTGCCAGCAGCCAAACAGGGCATGAGCAGTTCTTC. This gives the protein CASSQTGHEQFF.

V is TRBV28 and J is TRBJ1-4; the D is unclear. Deletions cut 5 bases from V and 4 bases from J, with 8 bases between. CDR3 length equals 13 residues. Germline CDR1 and CDR2: MDHEN and SYDVKM. CDR3 coding DNA: TGTGCCAGCAGTACGACGGGTAATGAAAAACTGTTTTTT. Protein sequence: CASSTTGNEKLFF.

The chain joins TRBV5-1 to TRBJ1-1, with 7 bases lining up with TRBD1. Germline V gene lookup returns CDR1 SGHRS and CDR2 YFSETQ. The CDR3 has 13 residues. V shed 4 bases, J shed 3 bases, and the junction held 3 bases outside the gene matches. CDR3 in amino acids: CASSLTGYTEAFF. The CDR3 DNA follows: TGCGCCAGCAGCCTGACAGGGTACACTGAAGCTTTCTTT.

The rearrangement links TRBV18 to TRBJ2-7, with D perhaps matching TRBD1 (5 bases). The CDR3 runs to 13 residues. CDR1 is KGHSH and CDR2 is LQKENI in the germline V gene. V was shortened by 3 bases and J by 2 bases, with 8 bases between the two germline ends. The CDR3 nucleotides read TGTGCCAGCTCACCTGGGGCAGCCTACGAGCAGTACTTC. Amino acids: CASSPGAAYEQYF. Variable domain in full (rest from reference TRBV18 and TRBJ2-7): NAGVMQNPRHLVRRRGQEARLRCSPMKGHSHVYWYRQLPEEGLKFMVYLQKENIIDESGMPKERFSAEFPKEGPSILRIQQVVRGDSAAYFCASSPGAAYEQYFGPGTRLTVT.

The V gene is TRBV7-2, the J gene TRBJ2-3; no reliable D call. With 5 bases removed from V and 4 bases from J, the gap between germline ends came to 13 bases. This CDR3 contains 14 residues. Germline V lookup: CDR1 SGHTA, CDR2 FQGNSA. CDR3 protein: CASSTTPMADTQYF. The DNA of the CDR3 is TGTGCCAGCAGCACGACACCGATGGCAGATACGCAGTATTTT. The whole variable domain, remainder taken from reference TRBV7-2 and TRBJ2-3, is GAGVSQSPSNKVTEKGKDVELRCDPISGHTALYWYRQSLGQGLEFLIYFQGNSAPDKSGLPSDRFSAERTGGSVSTLTIQRTQQEDSAVYLCASSTTPMADTQYFGPGTRLTVL.

The V and J genes are TRBV6-6 and TRBJ2-1, with 12 bases matching TRBD2. CDR1 and CDR2 from the germline V gene are MNHNY and SVGAGI (reference sequence). V shed 6 bases and J 8 bases; nucleotides not matched to a gene: 8. The CDR3 length is 15 residues. CDR3: CASRLLAGGPYEQFF. CDR3 nucleotide sequence: TGTGCCAGCAGGCTGCTAGCGGGAGGGCCGTATGAGCAGTTCTTC.

This rearrangement joins TRBV28 to TRBJ1-5, with no clear D. V lost 3 bases and J 5 bases, leaving 5 bases between the germline ends. Germline CDR1 and CDR2: MDHEN and SYDVKM. The CDR3 is 12 residues long. The DNA of the CDR3 is TGTGCCAGCAGTTTTCGGGATCAGCCCCAGCATTTT. This translates into CASSFRDQPQHF. The full variable domain, rest sourced from reference TRBV28 and TRBJ1-5, is DVKVTQSSRYLVKRTGEKVFLECVQDMDHENMFWYRQDPGLGLRLIYFSYDVKMKEKGDIPEGYSVSREKKERFSLILESASTNQTSMYLCASSFRDQPQHFGDGTRLSIL.

The chain has TRBV5-6 and TRBJ1-6; D is undetermined. The germline gives CDR1 SGHDT, CDR2 YYEEEE. The CDR3 contains 16 residues. The germline V and J ends were trimmed by 5 bases and 3 bases, with 15 bases remaining between them. This chain's CDR3 is CASSWHPGYYNSPLHF. The CDR3 coding sequence is TGTGCCAGCAGTTGGCATCCGGGATACTATAATTCACCCCTCCACTTT.

The table lists this clone with a count of one. This rearrangement joins TRBV9 to TRBJ2-5; tentative D call: TRBD1 (6 bases). V gave up 3 bases and J gave up 4 bases, with 13 bases separating them. From germline, CDR1 is SGDLS and CDR2 YYNGEE. The CDR3 consists of 14 residues. CDR3 sequence (DNA): TGTGCCAGCAGCGGGGGACAACTCCGAGAGACCCAGTACTTC. This codes for CASSGGQLRETQYF.

The genes are TRBV27 and TRBJ2-5, with no clear D. Germline V gene sequence: CDR1 MNHEY, CDR2 SMNVEV (reference sequence). The V end lost 3 bases, the J end lost 1 base, and 12 bases lay between the germline ends. The CDR3 spans 15 residues. CDR3: CASSLSIEPQETQYF. CDR3 in DNA: TGTGCCAGCAGTTTGAGTATAGAGCCCCAAGAGACCCAGTACTTC.

The count of this clone is one. The rearrangement links TRBV7-3 to TRBJ2-7; 9 positions agree with TRBD1. V lost 4 bases and J lost 5; bases outside the gene matches: 6. The germline CDR1 and CDR2 sequences are SGHTA and FQGTGA. CDR3 length: 14 amino acids. The CDR3 DNA is TGTGCCAGCAGCTCCGGGACAGGGTTGGACGAGCAGTACTTC. Translated: CASSSGTGLDEQYF. The full variable domain, rest sourced from reference TRBV7-3 and TRBJ2-7, is GAGVSQTPSNKVTEKGKYVELRCDPISGHTALYWYRQSLGQGPEFLIYFQGTGAADDSGLPNDRFFAVRPEGSVSTLKIQRTERGDSAVYLCASSSGTGLDEQYFGPGTRLTVT.

The chain combines TRBV6-1 with TRBJ1-3; TRBD1 agrees at 7 bases. The CDR3 contains 15 residues. The germline V gene encodes CDR1 MNHNS and CDR2 SASEGT. The V gene end was trimmed by 5 bases and the J gene end by 0 bases; junction bases not matched to a gene: 4. In nucleotides, the CDR3 is TGTGCCAGCAGTCGACAGGGCCTCTCTGGAAACACCATATATTTT. Translating it yields CASSRQGLSGNTIYF.

V usage is TRBV6-5 and J usage is TRBJ2-5, with 10 bases identical to TRBD1. Trimming removed 3 bases from V and 5 bases from J; junction bases left unmatched: 6. The CDR3 sequence is 15 residues long. Per the germline V gene, CDR1 is MNHEY and CDR2 is SVGAGI. The CDR3 here is CASSYSGTGAETQYF. The CDR3 nucleotides are TGTGCCAGCAGTTATTCCGGGACAGGGGCCGAGACCCAGTACTTC.

J is TRBJ1-1 and V is TRBV6-5; possibly TRBD1 for D (6 bases). Germline assignment: CDR1 MNHEY and CDR2 SVGAGI. The CDR3 loop spans 14 amino acids. Deletions cut 6 bases from V and 10 bases from J, with 21 bases between. The CDR3 loop is CASRPSNRVGGAFF. As DNA, the CDR3 is TGTGCCAGCAGACCCTCCAACAGGGTTGGTGGAGCTTTCTTT.

The chain links TRBV29-1 to TRBJ2-3, with 13 bases matching TRBD2. Germline trimming cut 7 bases from V and 3 bases from J; bases unmatched to any gene: 10. Germline V gene sequence: CDR1 SQVTM, CDR2 ANQGSEA. This CDR3 contains 16 residues. In DNA form, the CDR3 reads TGCAGCGCCTTGACTAGCGGGAGGTTAGGTACAGATACGCAGTATTTT. Protein: CSALTSGRLGTDTQYF.

The V gene is TRBV25-1, the J gene TRBJ2-1; D gene ambiguous. CDR3 length equals 13 residues. Trimming removed 6 bases at V and 3 bases at J, with 9 bases between. The germline V gene has CDR1 MGHDK and CDR2 SYGVNS. The CDR3 DNA sequence: TGTGCCAGCAGGGCGGCTAGCTACAATGAGCAGTTCTTC. Translation gives CASRAASYNEQFF. The variable domain in full, completed from reference TRBV25-1 and TRBJ2-1, reads EADIYQTPRYLVIGTGKKITLECSQTMGHDKMYWYQQDPGMELHLIHYSYGVNSTEKGDLSSESTVSRIRTEHFPLTLESARPSHTSQYLCASRAASYNEQFFGPGTRLTVL.